This T cell receptor beta chain was captured in a study of Graves' ophthalmopathy and Graves' hyperthyroidism. None of the included patients had other autoimmune diseases, uncontrolled infections, pregnancy or lactation, as these led to exclusion. Trimming took off 5 bases at V and 8 bases at J, with 19 bases between the two ends. CDR1 is SEHNR and CDR2 is FQNEAQ in the germline V gene (reference sequence). The CDR3 covers 15 residues. As to this clonotype: What it binds is not known.

Amplifying from RNA transcripts, the study obtained TCR beta CDR3 regions. HTBI-primed first-round RT-PCR preceded second-round multiplex PCR. TCRdb reanalysed the multiplex PCR reads using MiXCR and keeps one entry per CDR3 protein. The sample yields around 1,000,000 distinct CDR3 sequences, about 38% seen once. General study findings and limits: Predictions made by the model for ophthalmopathy progression reached 65% to 71% sensitivity and roughly 79% specificity. Detected in blood as well were most expanded thyroid clonotypes with frequency above 0.001.

The sequence came from an adult man with Graves' hyperthyroidism. This chain links TRBV7-9 with TRBJ1-3; D remains ambiguous. Source material: peripheral blood or thyroid tissue (not recorded which). This CDR3 reads CASSPKQTAVYTIYF. The CDR3 bases are TGTGCCAGCAGCCCCAAACAGACGGCGGTATACACCATATATTTT.